These T cell receptor beta chains were read from a single sample in a study of blood T cell repertoires in COVID-19. Produced via immunoSEQ multiplex PCR; TCRdb's table is partial and in-frame only. The sample lists about 140,000 clones; 79% were seen once. Source material: peripheral blood. The receptors come from a man between 60 and 75 years old with acute or convalescent COVID-19. Each CDR3 is given with its conserved first and last residue. The D gene is left open where the match is weak. Some rows mark clone size as missing; the rest say once, few, many or name a class of expanded clone.

j_call: TRBJ1-3
d_call: NA
clone_size: NA
v_call: TRBV28
cdr3_aa: CASSDQGIGNTIYF

j_call: TRBJ2-7
d_call: TRBD2
clone_size: many
v_call: TRBV11-2
cdr3_aa: CASSPRTSGSYEQYF

j_call: TRBJ1-1
d_call: TRBD1
clone_size: NA
v_call: TRBV6-5
cdr3_aa: CASSSPGQGREAFF

j_call: TRBJ1-5
d_call: TRBD1
clone_size: once
v_call: TRBV15
cdr3_aa: CATSRQGGSNQPQHF

j_call: TRBJ2-1
d_call: TRBD2
clone_size: few
v_call: TRBV28
cdr3_aa: CAAFGTDKTSGVDEQFF

j_call: TRBJ2-1
d_call: TRBD2
clone_size: NA
v_call: TRBV28
cdr3_aa: CASYGASGSKVEQFF

j_call: TRBJ2-7
d_call: TRBD2
clone_size: NA
v_call: TRBV5-1
cdr3_aa: CASSRGDVRTIEQYF

j_call: TRBJ2-2
d_call: TRBD1
clone_size: NA
v_call: TRBV27
cdr3_aa: CASSSLGDRGQNTGELFF

j_call: TRBJ2-1
d_call: TRBD2
clone_size: NA
v_call: TRBV24-1
cdr3_aa: CATSGFSGRAYNEQFF

j_call: TRBJ1-2
d_call: NA
clone_size: NA
v_call: TRBV5-4
cdr3_aa: CASSPTGGDGYTF

j_call: TRBJ2-7
d_call: TRBD1
clone_size: NA
v_call: TRBV5-5
cdr3_aa: CASSNPGTVVYEQYF

j_call: TRBJ2-1
d_call: NA
clone_size: NA
v_call: TRBV2
cdr3_aa: CASSGSDWSYEQFF

j_call: TRBJ2-7
d_call: TRBD2
clone_size: NA
v_call: TRBV7-3
cdr3_aa: CASSSHRTSGKKARSYEQYF

j_call: TRBJ2-1
d_call: TRBD2
clone_size: few
v_call: TRBV29-1
cdr3_aa: CSGGAYNEQFF

j_call: TRBJ1-3
d_call: NA
clone_size: NA
v_call: TRBV12-5
cdr3_aa: CASGDGGGFSGNTIYF

j_call: TRBJ2-2
d_call: NA
clone_size: NA
v_call: TRBV6-2/TRBV6-3
cdr3_aa: CASSTGRRSNTGELFF

j_call: TRBJ1-1
d_call: NA
clone_size: NA
v_call: TRBV24-1
cdr3_aa: CATSDPDTEAFF

j_call: TRBJ1-3
d_call: NA
clone_size: NA
v_call: TRBV7-7
cdr3_aa: CASSSSPGNTIYF

j_call: TRBJ1-2
d_call: TRBD1
clone_size: NA
v_call: TRBV10-3
cdr3_aa: CAISESQDRLGYTF

j_call: TRBJ2-2
d_call: TRBD1
clone_size: NA
v_call: TRBV27
cdr3_aa: CASSPTQGAGELFF

j_call: TRBJ1-1
d_call: NA
clone_size: NA
v_call: TRBV2
cdr3_aa: CASSTGQNTEAFF

j_call: TRBJ2-3
d_call: TRBD1
clone_size: NA
v_call: TRBV4-3
cdr3_aa: CASSQRATGVRTSTDTQYF

j_call: TRBJ1-2
d_call: TRBD1
clone_size: NA
v_call: TRBV10-3
cdr3_aa: CAISESTGGGYGYTF

j_call: TRBJ2-2
d_call: TRBD2
clone_size: few
v_call: TRBV10-3
cdr3_aa: CAIYRTSGRPGGTGELFF

j_call: TRBJ1-5
d_call: TRBD1
clone_size: NA
v_call: TRBV3-1/TRBV3-2
cdr3_aa: CASSRGTGGRQPQHF

j_call: TRBJ2-2
d_call: TRBD1
clone_size: NA
v_call: TRBV18
cdr3_aa: CASSPKTGYHRTGELFF

j_call: TRBJ2-7
d_call: TRBD1
clone_size: once
v_call: TRBV12-3/TRBV12-4
cdr3_aa: CASSATGYEQYF

j_call: TRBJ2-1
d_call: NA
clone_size: once
v_call: TRBV7-3
cdr3_aa: CASSLTLSSYNEQFF

j_call: TRBJ1-1
d_call: NA
clone_size: NA
v_call: TRBV18
cdr3_aa: CASSPTSGNTEAFF

j_call: TRBJ1-5
d_call: NA
clone_size: NA
v_call: TRBV28
cdr3_aa: CASSPPKGNNQPQHF

j_call: TRBJ2-1
d_call: TRBD1
clone_size: once
v_call: TRBV11-3
cdr3_aa: CASSLYRGLAANNEQFF

j_call: TRBJ2-1
d_call: TRBD2
clone_size: once
v_call: TRBV29-1
cdr3_aa: CSVVVAGGSYNEQFF

j_call: TRBJ1-2
d_call: NA
clone_size: NA
v_call: TRBV27
cdr3_aa: CASSLSGSGGTGGYTF

j_call: TRBJ1-3
d_call: NA
clone_size: NA
v_call: TRBV4-3
cdr3_aa: CASSPQARSGNTIYF

j_call: TRBJ1-2
d_call: NA
clone_size: NA
v_call: TRBV6-1
cdr3_aa: CASSEAGQANYGYTF

j_call: TRBJ1-2
d_call: TRBD1
clone_size: NA
v_call: TRBV19
cdr3_aa: CASSGTGIDGYTF

j_call: TRBJ2-7
d_call: NA
clone_size: NA
v_call: TRBV30
cdr3_aa: CAWSDGPTVGAYEQYF

j_call: TRBJ1-3
d_call: NA
clone_size: NA
v_call: TRBV4-3
cdr3_aa: CASSQDSGLAGNTIYF

j_call: TRBJ2-7
d_call: NA
clone_size: NA
v_call: TRBV20-1
cdr3_aa: CSARFDEQYF

j_call: TRBJ1-6
d_call: NA
clone_size: NA
v_call: TRBV11-2
cdr3_aa: CASSFTSSPLHF

j_call: TRBJ1-1
d_call: NA
clone_size: NA
v_call: TRBV5-1
cdr3_aa: CASSPTAGMNTEAFF

j_call: TRBJ2-5
d_call: NA
clone_size: NA
v_call: TRBV5-4
cdr3_aa: CASSPGLSETQYF

j_call: TRBJ2-7
d_call: NA
clone_size: NA
v_call: TRBV30
cdr3_aa: CAWSARRTKLSEQYF

j_call: TRBJ2-7
d_call: TRBD2
clone_size: once
v_call: TRBV6-2/TRBV6-3
cdr3_aa: CASSRTASGNEQYF

j_call: TRBJ2-7
d_call: TRBD1
clone_size: NA
v_call: TRBV18
cdr3_aa: CASSPGQGAYEQYF

j_call: TRBJ2-5
d_call: TRBD2
clone_size: once
v_call: TRBV4-3
cdr3_aa: CASSQDPRGRGETQYF

j_call: TRBJ2-1
d_call: TRBD2
clone_size: NA
v_call: TRBV27
cdr3_aa: CASSFTSGREDEQFF

j_call: TRBJ2-3
d_call: NA
clone_size: NA
v_call: TRBV7-2
cdr3_aa: CASSSMGGGGTDTQYF

j_call: TRBJ1-1
d_call: NA
clone_size: NA
v_call: TRBV7-9
cdr3_aa: CASSLAGAEAFF

j_call: TRBJ1-1
d_call: TRBD1
clone_size: NA
v_call: TRBV13
cdr3_aa: CASSGRQGEAFF

j_call: TRBJ2-7
d_call: NA
clone_size: NA
v_call: TRBV28
cdr3_aa: CASTEGTFSYEQYF

j_call: TRBJ2-5
d_call: TRBD1
clone_size: NA
v_call: TRBV18
cdr3_aa: CASSPLPDRQETQYF

j_call: TRBJ2-5
d_call: TRBD2
clone_size: NA
v_call: TRBV2
cdr3_aa: CASRSAGTNQETQYF